These T cell receptor beta chains were read from a single sample in a study of shared clonotypes between healthy human individuals. Clones were read by immunoSEQ multiplex PCR, and TCRdb kept only the in-frame ones, dropping some. Found here are over 850,000 clones, about four fifths of them singletons; the top ten hold about 0.52%. Source material: memory CD4+ T cells from PBMCs. Receptors originate from a man younger than 30 in good health. Some clones in this sample may be carry-over from other donors' samples. The CDR3 runs from the conserved cysteine through the conserved F or W. Each record gives: D gene, V gene, clone size, J gene, CDR3 protein, CDR3 DNA. A D gene is named only where the DNA matches it firmly. Size is omitted from some rows. Given values are once, few, many or a class for expanded clones.

d_gene: TRBD1
v_gene: TRBV7-3
abundance: NA
j_gene: TRBJ1-2
CDR3aa: CASSPTGTEGYTF
CDR3nt: TGTGCCAGCAGCCCTACCGGGACAGAAGGCTACACCTTC

d_gene: TRBD2
v_gene: TRBV9
abundance: NA
j_gene: TRBJ2-2
CDR3aa: CASSVPAGGGGELFF
CDR3nt: TGTGCCAGCAGCGTTCCCGCGGGGGGAGGCGGGGAGCTGTTTTTT

d_gene: TRBD1
v_gene: TRBV6-5
abundance: NA
j_gene: TRBJ1-2
CDR3aa: CASSYSRGQGYTF
CDR3nt: TGTGCCAGCAGTTACAGCAGGGGGCAAGGCTACACCTTC

d_gene: TRBD2
v_gene: TRBV5-6
abundance: NA
j_gene: TRBJ2-5
CDR3aa: CASSSGTREETQYF
CDR3nt: TGTGCCAGCAGCTCGGGGACTAGGGAAGAGACCCAGTACTTC

d_gene: TRBD1
v_gene: TRBV28
abundance: NA
j_gene: TRBJ2-2
CDR3aa: CASSQAGTGGTGELFF
CDR3nt: TGTGCCAGCAGCCAAGCCGGGACAGGGGGCACCGGGGAGCTGTTTTTT

d_gene: NA
v_gene: TRBV15
abundance: NA
j_gene: TRBJ1-5
CDR3aa: CATSRDSNNQPQHF
CDR3nt: TGTGCCACCAGCAGAGATTCGAACAATCAGCCCCAGCATTTT

d_gene: NA
v_gene: TRBV28
abundance: NA
j_gene: TRBJ2-7
CDR3aa: CASTSGGGDKVEQYF
CDR3nt: TGTGCCAGCACCTCCGGGGGTGGGGATAAGGTCGAGCAGTACTTC

d_gene: NA
v_gene: TRBV7-2
abundance: NA
j_gene: TRBJ2-5
CDR3aa: CASSYDTTQETQYF
CDR3nt: TGTGCCAGCAGCTATGACACCACCCAAGAGACCCAGTACTTC

d_gene: NA
v_gene: TRBV7-3
abundance: NA
j_gene: TRBJ2-2
CDR3aa: CASSPTGNTGELFF
CDR3nt: TGTGCCAGCAGCCCCACTGGGAACACCGGGGAGCTGTTTTTT

d_gene: TRBD2
v_gene: TRBV18
abundance: NA
j_gene: TRBJ2-1
CDR3aa: CASSPYVGGTYNEQFF
CDR3nt: TGTGCCAGCTCACCGTATGTGGGAGGGACCTACAATGAGCAGTTCTTC

d_gene: TRBD1
v_gene: TRBV5-1
abundance: NA
j_gene: TRBJ2-5
CDR3aa: CASRKSGTGGEETQYF
CDR3nt: TGCGCCAGCCGGAAGAGCGGGACAGGGGGCGAAGAGACCCAGTACTTC

d_gene: TRBD2
v_gene: TRBV6-5
abundance: once
j_gene: TRBJ2-5
CDR3aa: CASGLAEETQYF
CDR3nt: TGTGCCAGCGGGCTAGCGGAAGAGACCCAGTACTTC

d_gene: TRBD1
v_gene: TRBV5-5
abundance: NA
j_gene: TRBJ1-1
CDR3aa: CASSWGQGVNTEAFF
CDR3nt: TGTGCCAGCAGCTGGGGACAGGGGGTGAACACTGAAGCTTTCTTT

d_gene: NA
v_gene: TRBV7-8
abundance: NA
j_gene: TRBJ1-2
CDR3aa: CASSLRDGFYGYTF
CDR3nt: TGTGCCAGCAGCTTAAGGGACGGGTTCTATGGCTACACCTTC

d_gene: NA
v_gene: TRBV7-9
abundance: NA
j_gene: TRBJ2-7
CDR3aa: CASSLVRGSYEQYF
CDR3nt: TGTGCCAGCAGCTTAGTTCGGGGTTCCTACGAGCAGTACTTC

d_gene: NA
v_gene: TRBV5-1
abundance: NA
j_gene: TRBJ1-5
CDR3aa: CASSKDPRIGGIHQPQHF
CDR3nt: TGCGCCAGCAGCAAGGACCCCCGAATCGGCGGGATCCATCAGCCCCAGCATTTT

d_gene: NA
v_gene: TRBV2
abundance: NA
j_gene: TRBJ1-2
CDR3aa: CASSSSRGYTF
CDR3nt: TGTGCCAGCAGTTCCTCGCGTGGCTACACCTTC

d_gene: NA
v_gene: TRBV4-1
abundance: NA
j_gene: TRBJ1-2
CDR3aa: CASSHPLEGLTYGYTF
CDR3nt: TGCGCCAGCAGCCACCCCCTGGAGGGGCTGACCTATGGCTACACCTTC

d_gene: TRBD1
v_gene: TRBV5-1
abundance: NA
j_gene: TRBJ2-2
CDR3aa: CASSPDPQGAAGELFF
CDR3nt: TGCGCCAGCAGCCCAGATCCGCAGGGGGCGGCCGGGGAGCTGTTTTTT

d_gene: TRBD1
v_gene: TRBV5-1
abundance: NA
j_gene: TRBJ1-1
CDR3aa: CASSRTGRVDEAFF
CDR3nt: TGCGCCAGCAGTCGGACAGGGCGAGTTGATGAAGCTTTCTTT

d_gene: NA
v_gene: TRBV9
abundance: once
j_gene: TRBJ2-1
CDR3aa: CASSVDLGDEQFF
CDR3nt: TGTGCCAGCAGCGTAGACTTGGGGGATGAGCAGTTCTTC

d_gene: TRBD2
v_gene: TRBV4-2
abundance: NA
j_gene: TRBJ2-7
CDR3aa: CASSQAAGARGAYEQYF
CDR3nt: TGTGCCAGCAGCCAAGCAGCGGGGGCGCGGGGGGCCTACGAGCAGTACTTC

d_gene: TRBD2
v_gene: TRBV7-8
abundance: NA
j_gene: TRBJ2-1
CDR3aa: CASSLARRLAVYNEQFF
CDR3nt: TGTGCCAGCAGCTTAGCGAGGCGGCTAGCGGTCTACAATGAGCAGTTCTTC

d_gene: NA
v_gene: TRBV7-3
abundance: NA
j_gene: TRBJ1-1
CDR3aa: CASSHSSDTEAFF
CDR3nt: TGTGCCAGCAGCCACAGTTCCGACACTGAAGCTTTCTTT

d_gene: TRBD2
v_gene: TRBV5-3
abundance: NA
j_gene: TRBJ2-7
CDR3aa: CARSLPGGTLGEQYF
CDR3nt: TGTGCCAGAAGCTTACCGGGGGGGACCCTGGGCGAGCAGTACTTC

d_gene: TRBD1
v_gene: TRBV30
abundance: NA
j_gene: TRBJ2-3
CDR3aa: CAWTLGQGGVDTQYF
CDR3nt: TGTGCCTGGACACTAGGACAGGGGGGTGTAGATACGCAGTATTTT

d_gene: TRBD2
v_gene: TRBV7-2
abundance: NA
j_gene: TRBJ2-1
CDR3aa: CASSFSSGTYNEQFF
CDR3nt: TGTGCCAGCAGCTTCTCTAGCGGAACATACAATGAGCAGTTCTTC

d_gene: TRBD1
v_gene: TRBV9
abundance: NA
j_gene: TRBJ1-4
CDR3aa: CASSQGAGEKLFF
CDR3nt: TGTGCCAGCAGCCAGGGGGCTGGTGAAAAACTGTTTTTT

d_gene: NA
v_gene: TRBV28
abundance: NA
j_gene: TRBJ1-3
CDR3aa: CASSPPGRKAGNTIYF
CDR3nt: TGTGCCAGCAGTCCCCCGGGGCGGAAGGCGGGAAACACCATATATTTT

d_gene: TRBD1
v_gene: TRBV7-2
abundance: NA
j_gene: TRBJ2-2
CDR3aa: CASSLKGQGFLGELFF
CDR3nt: TGTGCCAGCAGCTTAAAGGGACAGGGGTTTCTGGGGGAGCTGTTTTTT

d_gene: NA
v_gene: TRBV6-1
abundance: NA
j_gene: TRBJ2-3
CDR3aa: CASSDNNLFSTDTQYF
CDR3nt: TGTGCCAGCAGTGACAACAATTTGTTTAGCACAGATACGCAGTATTTT

d_gene: TRBD2
v_gene: TRBV7-8
abundance: NA
j_gene: TRBJ2-7
CDR3aa: CASSFFREGRYEQYF
CDR3nt: TGTGCCAGCAGCTTCTTCCGGGAGGGCCGCTACGAGCAGTACTTC

d_gene: NA
v_gene: TRBV28
abundance: NA
j_gene: TRBJ1-2
CDR3aa: CASSFGGDNYGYTF
CDR3nt: TGTGCCAGCAGTTTTGGCGGGGATAACTATGGCTACACCTTC

d_gene: NA
v_gene: TRBV5-1
abundance: NA
j_gene: TRBJ1-4
CDR3aa: CASSSGTRNEKLFF
CDR3nt: TGCGCCAGCAGCTCCGGGACACGGAATGAAAAACTGTTTTTT

d_gene: NA
v_gene: TRBV25-1
abundance: NA
j_gene: TRBJ1-5
CDR3aa: CARSLRQPQHF
CDR3nt: TGTGCCAGGAGCTTAAGGCAGCCCCAGCATTTT

d_gene: TRBD2
v_gene: TRBV28
abundance: once
j_gene: TRBJ2-7
CDR3aa: CASSFGTSGTYEQYF
CDR3nt: TGTGCCAGCAGTTTTGGGACTAGCGGAACTTACGAGCAGTACTTC

d_gene: NA
v_gene: TRBV6-1
abundance: NA
j_gene: TRBJ2-7
CDR3aa: CASSSRERVEQYF
CDR3nt: TGTGCCAGCAGTTCACGGGAGAGGGTAGAGCAGTACTTC

d_gene: NA
v_gene: TRBV7-3
abundance: NA
j_gene: TRBJ2-2
CDR3aa: CASSYTGINTGELFF
CDR3nt: TGTGCCAGCAGCTATACAGGGATTAACACCGGGGAGCTGTTTTTT

d_gene: NA
v_gene: TRBV10-2
abundance: once
j_gene: TRBJ2-1
CDR3aa: CASKRELQFF
CDR3nt: TGCGCCAGCAAACGGGAGTTACAGTTCTTC

d_gene: NA
v_gene: TRBV7-3
abundance: NA
j_gene: TRBJ2-1
CDR3aa: CASSLTPREGVLHNEQFF
CDR3nt: TGTGCCAGCAGCTTAACTCCCCGGGAAGGGGTTTTACACAATGAGCAGTTCTTC

d_gene: NA
v_gene: TRBV7-2
abundance: NA
j_gene: TRBJ2-1
CDR3aa: CASSPGLRNEQFF
CDR3nt: TGTGCCAGCAGCCCCGGCCTCCGAAATGAGCAGTTCTTC